The 13 T cell receptor beta chains reported below all come from one sample, sequenced in a study of PD-1 blockade in classical Hodgkin lymphoma. Every patient relapsed after autologous stem cell transplantation, and brentuximab vedotin exposure varied. Sequenced by immunoSEQ multiplex PCR; TCRdb stores in-frame clones only, minus some. The data hold roughly 14,000 clones, with more than 70% observed a single time. The sample consisted of peripheral blood mononuclear cells (PBMCs), taken at baseline. These receptors were collected from a human donor with classical Hodgkin lymphoma.

A few counts support this clone. The chain recombines TRBV5-6 with TRBJ1-2; D ambiguous. Trimming left V 1 base short and J 8 bases short, with 12 bases between. From germline, CDR1 is SGHDT and CDR2 YYEEEE. The CDR3 runs to 13 residues. For the CDR3, the DNA is TGTGCCAGCAGCTTGACGGCTTTCGGGGGCTACACCTTC. It yields the protein CASSLTAFGGYTF.

The chain is built from TRBV5-4 and TRBJ1-2; a weak D match, TRBD1 (5 bases). Trimming shortened V by 2 bases and J by 3 bases, and 14 bases separated the two germline ends. Germline V lookup: CDR1 SGHNT, CDR2 YYREEE (reference sequence). The CDR3 length is 15 residues. The CDR3 reads CASSFGVQGYYGYTF. The DNA of the CDR3 is TGTGCCAGCAGCTTTGGGGTCCAGGGATACTATGGCTACACCTTC.

This chain uses TRBV7-9 with TRBJ1-2; D may be TRBD1 (6 bases). In germline, CDR1 is SEHNR, CDR2 FQNEAQ (reference sequence). V was shortened by 3 bases and J by 1 base, with 15 bases between the two germline ends. There are 16 residues in the CDR3. In nucleotides, the CDR3 is TGTGCCAGCAGCTTGACAGGACAGATCCTTAACTATGGCTACACCTTC. Translation gives CASSLTGQILNYGYTF.

The gene calls are TRBV19 and TRBJ2-7; D remains unclear. The CDR3 extends over 11 amino acids. V lost 3 bases and J lost 6, with 6 bases in between. Per the germline V gene, CDR1 is LNHDA and CDR2 is SQIVND (reference sequence). The CDR3 DNA sequence: TGTGCCAGTAGTATCGGTGGCGAGCAGTACTTC. Residues: CASSIGGEQYF.

This rearrangement joins TRBV6-6 to TRBJ2-7; D perhaps matches TRBD2 (5 bases). The CDR3 loop spans 13 amino acids. CDR1 and CDR2 from the germline V gene are MNHNY and SVGAGI (reference sequence). Trimming left V 6 bases short and J 3 bases short, with 12 bases between. CDR3 amino acids: CASRANGIYEQYF. The CDR3 DNA sequence: TGTGCCAGCAGGGCCAACGGGATCTACGAGCAGTACTTC.

The chain uses TRBV4-3 and TRBJ2-7, with 8 bases matching TRBD2. V dropped 4 bases and J dropped 2; count of bases not matched to a gene: 7. Germline CDR1 and CDR2: LGHNA and YSLEER. This CDR3 region has 15 residues. DNA for the CDR3: TGCGCCAGCAGCCCCCGGGTAGCGGGACCCTACGAGCAGTACTTC. Translating it yields CASSPRVAGPYEQYF.

The chain couples TRBV9 to TRBJ2-3, with 8 bases fitting TRBD2. CDR3 length: 15 residues. CDR1 and CDR2 (germline): SGDLS, YYNGEE. Losses at the gene ends were 0 bases for V and 6 bases for J; bases not matched to a gene: 6. The CDR3 bases are TGTGCCAGCAGCGTAGGCCTAGCGGGTGCGGATACGCAGTATTTT. It specifies CASSVGLAGADTQYF.

This clone occurred a few times. CDR3 nucleotide sequence: TGTGCCAGCAGTCTCTACCTATTCGGGACAGGGGGCAAAAACGAGCAGTACTTC. Translated, it gives CASSLYLFGTGGKNEQYF. The rearrangement links TRBV28 to TRBJ2-7; 12 bases are shared with TRBD1. V dropped 5 bases and J dropped 5; count of bases not matched to a gene: 16. This CDR3 is built from 18 residues. Germline-derived CDR1 and CDR2 are MDHEN and SYDVKM.

The CDR3 DNA reads TGTGCCAGCAGTTACTCGGGACAGGGGTACGAGCAGTACTTC. Amino acid sequence: CASSYSGQGYEQYF. The rearrangement joins TRBV6-5 to TRBJ2-7; 10 bases are a match to TRBD1. CDR3 length: 14 amino acids. The ends lost 0 bases at V and 4 bases at J; junction bases unmatched: 0. Germline V gene data show CDR1 as MNHEY and CDR2 as SVGAGI.

The V and J genes are TRBV7-9 and TRBJ2-3; D is uncertain. Per the germline V gene, CDR1 is SEHNR and CDR2 is FQNEAQ (reference sequence). The CDR3 runs 11 residues. The V end was cut by 4 bases, the J end by 4 bases, with 3 bases between. Here the CDR3 reads CASSYADTQYF. The CDR3 DNA follows: TGTGCCAGCAGCTATGCAGATACGCAGTATTTT.

The chain carries TRBV25-1 and TRBJ1-4; D gene unclear. Germline values: CDR1 MGHDK, CDR2 SYGVNS. Trimming shortened V by 4 bases and J by 5 bases, and 11 bases separated the two germline ends. The CDR3 loop spans 14 amino acids. The DNA of the CDR3 is TGTGCCAGCAGTGCTTCTACTGGGAATGAAAAACTGTTTTTT. It encodes CASSASTGNEKLFF.

J is TRBJ2-1 and V is TRBV5-1; D may be TRBD2 (7 bases). Trimming shortened V by 0 bases and J by 4 bases, and 11 bases separated the two germline ends. There are 15 residues in the CDR3. Germline CDR1 reads SGHRS; CDR2 reads YFSETQ. CDR3 sequence (DNA): TGCGCCAGCAGCTTGGGGGCGGGGGCTTACAATGAGCAGTTCTTC. Amino acids: CASSLGAGAYNEQFF.

This clone was recorded a few times. The genes are TRBV4-1 and TRBJ2-5; the match to TRBD2 covers 12 bases. Germline V gene lookup returns CDR1 MGHRA and CDR2 YSYEKL. Trimming cost V 4 bases and J 5 bases; bases outside gene matches: 14. CDR3 length equals 18 residues. DNA for the CDR3: TGCGCCAGCAGCCCAGCGTACGTGACGACTAGCGGGAGCGAGACCCAGTACTTC. Protein product: CASSPAYVTTSGSETQYF.